This T cell receptor beta chain is from a study of blood T cell repertoires in COVID-19. In the study overall: PBMCs, B-cell-depleted T cells, or T cells provided the cDNA or gDNA that made up the material.

Per the study methods: Reference gene primer amplification gave estimated nucleated cell counts. Profiled with immunoSEQ multiplex PCR; TCRdb holds only in-frame clones, not every one. V and J calls plus clone size are reproduced from that table; the DNA served to infer D and trimming. The profile covers under 300,000 clones, with around 90% appearing a single time and 1.5% to 2% taken by the ten largest. Residents of approximately 25 US areas, aged roughly 18 to 89 years, made up the participants. Cohort 3 donors were reported recovered after two negative PCRs, clearance, or symptom resolution. The CDR3 totals 12 residues. Trimming took off 4 bases at V and 6 bases at J, with 9 bases between the two ends. Germline CDR1 is LGHDT and CDR2 is YNNKEL (reference sequence).

The sample was PBMCs or T cells enriched from blood (not recorded which). The chain uses TRBV3-1 (or the pseudogene TRBV3-2) and TRBJ1-1; D is perhaps TRBD1 (5 bases). This clonotype was sampled from a woman in her thirties or forties who had recovered from COVID-19. The CDR3 DNA sequence: TGTGCCAGCAGCCGGGGCCGTCCTGAAGCTTTCTTT. This codes for CASSRGRPEAFF.